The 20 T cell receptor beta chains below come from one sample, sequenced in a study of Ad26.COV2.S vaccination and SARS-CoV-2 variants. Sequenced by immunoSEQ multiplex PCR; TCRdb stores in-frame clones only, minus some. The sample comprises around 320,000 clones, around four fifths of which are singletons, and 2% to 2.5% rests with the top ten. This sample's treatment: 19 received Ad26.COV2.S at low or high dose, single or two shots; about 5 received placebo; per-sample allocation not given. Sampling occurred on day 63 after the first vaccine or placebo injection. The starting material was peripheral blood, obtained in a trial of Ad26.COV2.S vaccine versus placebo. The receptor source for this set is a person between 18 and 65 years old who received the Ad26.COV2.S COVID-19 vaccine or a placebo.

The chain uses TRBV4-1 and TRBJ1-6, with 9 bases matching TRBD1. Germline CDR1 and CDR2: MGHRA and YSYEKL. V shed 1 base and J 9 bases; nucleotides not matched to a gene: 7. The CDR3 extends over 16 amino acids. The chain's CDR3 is CASSQAPGQGGSPLHF. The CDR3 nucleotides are TGCGCCAGCAGCCAAGCCCCGGGACAGGGAGGTTCACCCCTCCACTTT.

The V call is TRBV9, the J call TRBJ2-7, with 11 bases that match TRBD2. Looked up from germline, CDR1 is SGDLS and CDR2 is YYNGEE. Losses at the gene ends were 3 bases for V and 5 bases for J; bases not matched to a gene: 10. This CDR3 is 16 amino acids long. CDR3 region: CASSGRPGLAVHEQYF. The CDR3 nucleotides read TGTGCCAGCAGCGGAAGACCGGGACTAGCGGTCCACGAGCAGTACTTC.

The CDR3 region is CASSSNRDRAGYGYTF. Written as DNA, the CDR3 is TGTGCCAGCAGCTCGAATAGGGACAGGGCTGGCTATGGCTACACCTTC. The rearrangement links TRBV5-4 to TRBJ1-2; TRBD1 matches 9 bases. Looked up from germline, CDR1 is SGHNT and CDR2 is YYREEE (reference sequence). This CDR3 has 16 amino acids. With V trimmed by 3 bases and J by 4 bases, 10 bases remained unmatched.

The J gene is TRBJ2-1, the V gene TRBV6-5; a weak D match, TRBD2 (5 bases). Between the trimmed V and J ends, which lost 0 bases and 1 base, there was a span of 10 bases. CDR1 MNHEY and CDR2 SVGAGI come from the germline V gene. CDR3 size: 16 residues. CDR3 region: CASSYSNRGSYNEQFF. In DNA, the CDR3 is TGTGCCAGCAGTTACTCGAATAGAGGGTCCTACAATGAGCAGTTCTTC.

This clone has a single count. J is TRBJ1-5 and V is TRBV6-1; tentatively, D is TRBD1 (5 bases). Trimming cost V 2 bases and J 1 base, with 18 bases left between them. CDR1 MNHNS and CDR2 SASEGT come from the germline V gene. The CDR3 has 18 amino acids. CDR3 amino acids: CASSERYGGVRSNQPQHF. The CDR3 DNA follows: TGTGCCAGCAGTGAAAGGTACGGGGGAGTAAGGAGCAATCAGCCCCAGCATTTT.

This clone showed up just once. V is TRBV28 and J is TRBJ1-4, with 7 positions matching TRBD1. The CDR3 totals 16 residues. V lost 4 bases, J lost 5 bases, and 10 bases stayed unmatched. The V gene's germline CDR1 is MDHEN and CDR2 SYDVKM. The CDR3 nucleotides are TGTGCCAGCAGTTCTCACGGACAGGATCTAAATGAAAAACTGTTTTTT. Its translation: CASSSHGQDLNEKLFF.

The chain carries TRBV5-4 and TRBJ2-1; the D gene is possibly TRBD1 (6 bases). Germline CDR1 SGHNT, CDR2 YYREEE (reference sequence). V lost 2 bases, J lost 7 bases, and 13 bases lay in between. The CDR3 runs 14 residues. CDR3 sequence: CASSLNQGKNEQFF. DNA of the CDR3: TGTGCCAGCAGCTTAAATCAGGGGAAAAATGAGCAGTTCTTC.

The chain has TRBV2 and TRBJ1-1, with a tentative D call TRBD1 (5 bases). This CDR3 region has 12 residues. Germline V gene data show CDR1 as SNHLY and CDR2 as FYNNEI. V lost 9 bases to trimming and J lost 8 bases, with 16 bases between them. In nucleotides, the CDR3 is TGTGCCAGTTCAGGCCCCGACAGAGAAGCTTTCTTT. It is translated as CASSGPDREAFF.

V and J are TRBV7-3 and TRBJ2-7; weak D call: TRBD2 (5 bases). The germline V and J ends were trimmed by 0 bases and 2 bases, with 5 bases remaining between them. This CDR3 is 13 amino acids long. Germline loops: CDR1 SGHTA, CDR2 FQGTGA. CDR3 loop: CASSLTRAYEQYF. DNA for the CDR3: TGTGCCAGCAGCTTAACGCGGGCCTACGAGCAGTACTTC.

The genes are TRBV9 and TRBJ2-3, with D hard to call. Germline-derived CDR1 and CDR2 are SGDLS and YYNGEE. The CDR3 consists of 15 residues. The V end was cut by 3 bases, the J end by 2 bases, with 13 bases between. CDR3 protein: CASSGGGSPTDTQYF. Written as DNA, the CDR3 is TGTGCCAGCAGCGGAGGTGGATCCCCCACAGATACGCAGTATTTT. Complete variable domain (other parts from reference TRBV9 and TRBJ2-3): DSGVTQTPKHLITATGQRVTLRCSPRSGDLSVYWYQQSLDQGLQFLIQYYNGEERAKGNILERFSAQQFPDLHSELNLSSLELGDSALYFCASSGGGSPTDTQYFGPGTRLTVL.

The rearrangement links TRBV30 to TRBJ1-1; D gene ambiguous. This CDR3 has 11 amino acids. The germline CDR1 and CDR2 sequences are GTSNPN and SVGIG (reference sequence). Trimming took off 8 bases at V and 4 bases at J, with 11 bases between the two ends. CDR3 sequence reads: CALTRGTEAFF. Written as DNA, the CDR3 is TGTGCCCTAACACGGGGCACTGAAGCTTTCTTT. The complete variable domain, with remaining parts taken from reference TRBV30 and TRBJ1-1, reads SQTIHQWPATLVQPVGSPLSLECTVEGTSNPNLYWYRQAAGRGLQLLFYSVGIGQISSEVPQNLSASRPQDRQFILSSKKLLLSDSGFYLCALTRGTEAFFGQGTRLTVV.

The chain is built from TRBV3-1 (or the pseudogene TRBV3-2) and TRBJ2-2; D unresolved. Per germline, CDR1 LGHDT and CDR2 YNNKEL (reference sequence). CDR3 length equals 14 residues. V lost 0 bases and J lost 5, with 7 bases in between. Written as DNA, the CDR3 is TGTGCCAGCAGCCAAGAGTCTCGTACCGGGGAGCTGTTTTTT. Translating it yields CASSQESRTGELFF.

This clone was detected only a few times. This CDR3 reads CASSPSTGKLEQYF. As DNA, the CDR3 is TGTGCCAGCAGCCCCTCGACAGGGAAACTGGAGCAGTACTTC. This sequence joins TRBV9 and TRBJ2-7; TRBD1 aligns across 7 bases. Trimming cost V 4 bases and J 7 bases; bases outside gene matches: 11. CDR1 and CDR2 from the germline V gene are SGDLS and YYNGEE. This CDR3 region has 14 residues.

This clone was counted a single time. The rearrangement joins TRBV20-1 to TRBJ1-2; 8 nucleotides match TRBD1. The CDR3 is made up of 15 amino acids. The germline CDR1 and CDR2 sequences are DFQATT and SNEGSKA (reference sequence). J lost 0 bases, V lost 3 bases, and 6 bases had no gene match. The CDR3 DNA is TGCAGTGCTAGTCCGCAGGGGGCCGCTAACTATGGCTACACCTTC. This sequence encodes CSASPQGAANYGYTF.

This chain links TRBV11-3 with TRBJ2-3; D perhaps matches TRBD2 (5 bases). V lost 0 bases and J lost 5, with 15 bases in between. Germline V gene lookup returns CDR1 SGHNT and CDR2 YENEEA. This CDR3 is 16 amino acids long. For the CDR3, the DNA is TGTGCCAGCAGCTTAGACAGGCCCGGGATAAAAGATACGCAGTATTTT. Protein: CASSLDRPGIKDTQYF.

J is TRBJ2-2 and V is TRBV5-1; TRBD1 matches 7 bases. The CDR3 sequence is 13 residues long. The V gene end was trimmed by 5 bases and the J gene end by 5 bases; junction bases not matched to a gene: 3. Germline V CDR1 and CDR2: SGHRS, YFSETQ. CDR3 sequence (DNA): TGCGCCAGCAGACAGGGGTGGACCGGGGAGCTGTTTTTT. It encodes CASRQGWTGELFF. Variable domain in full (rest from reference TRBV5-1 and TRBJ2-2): KAGVTQTPRYLIKTRGQQVTLSCSPISGHRSVSWYQQTPGQGLQFLFEYFSETQRNKGNFPGRFSGRQFSNSRSEMNVSTLELGDSALYLCASRQGWTGELFFGEGSRLTVL.

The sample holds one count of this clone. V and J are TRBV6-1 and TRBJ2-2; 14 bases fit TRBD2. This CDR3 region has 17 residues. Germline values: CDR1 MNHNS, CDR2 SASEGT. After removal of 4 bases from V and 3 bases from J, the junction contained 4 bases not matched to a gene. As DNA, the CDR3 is TGTGCCAGCAGTGGGACTAGCGGGGGGCTACACACCGGGGAGCTGTTTTTT. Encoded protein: CASSGTSGGLHTGELFF.

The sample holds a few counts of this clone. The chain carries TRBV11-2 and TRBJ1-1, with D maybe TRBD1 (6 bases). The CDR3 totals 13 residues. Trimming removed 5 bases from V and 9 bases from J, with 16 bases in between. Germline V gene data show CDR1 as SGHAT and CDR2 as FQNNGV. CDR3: CASSIAVQGKAFF. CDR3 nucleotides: TGTGCCAGCAGCATAGCCGTCCAGGGGAAAGCTTTCTTT.

In DNA form, the CDR3 reads TGTGCCAGCAGCCCTCCGCGCGGGGAAGGAGGCTACACCTTC. Translating it yields CASSPPRGEGGYTF. The rearrangement uses TRBV5-5 and TRBJ1-2; D remains unclear. CDR1 is SGHKS, CDR2 YYEKEE, per germline (reference sequence). This CDR3 is built from 14 residues. V dropped 4 bases and J dropped 8 bases, with 18 bases sitting between them. The variable domain in full, with the rest retrieved from reference TRBV5-5 and TRBJ1-2, is DAGVTQSPTHLIKTRGQQVTLRCSPISGHKSVSWYQQVLGQGPQFIFQYYEKEERGRGNFPDRFSARQFPNYSSELNVNALLLGDSALYLCASSPPRGEGGYTFGSGTRLTVV.

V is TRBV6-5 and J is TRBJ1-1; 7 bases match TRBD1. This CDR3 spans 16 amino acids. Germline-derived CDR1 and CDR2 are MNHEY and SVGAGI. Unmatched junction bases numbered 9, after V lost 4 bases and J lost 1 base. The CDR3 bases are TGTGCCAGCAGTTCGCTACCGGGACAGAGGAACACTGAAGCTTTCTTT. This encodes CASSSLPGQRNTEAFF.